The present T cell receptor beta chain was sequenced within a study of graft-versus-host responses after intestinal transplantation. As for the study in general: All of the recipients had induction that used anti-thymocyte globulin, then tacrolimus and steroids for approximately 3 years.

In the case of this clone: Its antigen is as yet unknown.

Clones were read by immunoSEQ multiplex PCR, and TCRdb kept only the in-frame ones, dropping some. The table records more than 80,000 clones, under 85% of them present only once. The CDR3 is made up of 14 amino acids. Trimming removed 8 bases at V and 7 bases at J, with 21 bases between. Germline V CDR1 and CDR2: MNHEY, SMNVEV (reference sequence). The clonotype was recovered from a human donor who received an intestinal transplant. The sample here was unstimulated CD8+ T cells sorted from spleen or lymph node cells, taken before intestinal transplant. The chain links TRBV27 to TRBJ2-7; D possibly corresponds to TRBD2 (6 bases). Here the CDR3 DNA reads TGTGCCAGCTTGCCCGGGACGGGAGTTGGGGAGCAGTACTTC. This sequence encodes CASLPGTGVGEQYF.